Following are 22 T cell receptor beta chains from one sample sequenced in a study of blood T cell repertoires in COVID-19. The protocol was immunoSEQ multiplex PCR, while the TCRdb copy is restricted to in-frame clones and leaves out a portion. The sample has around 100,000 clones, under 90% seen once. The source material was peripheral blood. These receptors all come from a human donor in a cohort sampled during active or convalescent COVID-19.

This rearrangement joins TRBV7-9 to TRBJ1-5; D remains unclear. Germline V gives CDR1 SEHNR, CDR2 FQNEAQ (reference sequence). V dropped 1 base and J dropped 5 bases, with 6 bases sitting between them. CDR3 length equals 13 residues. CDR3 DNA: TGTGCCAGCAGCTTAGGGGAGGATCAGCCCCAGCATTTT. Its protein product is CASSLGEDQPQHF.

The J gene is TRBJ2-7, the V gene TRBV3-1 (or the pseudogene TRBV3-2); 10 bases are a match to TRBD1. Germline CDR1 LGHDT, CDR2 YNNKEL (reference sequence). The CDR3 sequence is 15 residues long. V dropped 0 bases and J dropped 4; count of bases not matched to a gene: 3. Here the CDR3 DNA reads TGTGCCAGCAGCCAAGACGGGACAGGGGTTTACGAGCAGTACTTC. This codes for CASSQDGTGVYEQYF.

The V call is TRBV18, the J call TRBJ1-5; D gene uncertain. This CDR3 is 13 amino acids long. Germline CDR1 is KGHSH and CDR2 is LQKENI. V gave up 2 bases and J gave up 5 bases, with 7 bases separating them. The CDR3 coding sequence is TGTGCCAGCTCACCATATACAGATCAGCCCCAGCATTTT. This sequence encodes CASSPYTDQPQHF.

The J gene is TRBJ2-2, the V gene TRBV7-2; 10 bases line up with TRBD2. The CDR3 totals 14 residues. Germline assignment: CDR1 SGHTA and CDR2 FQGNSA. The V and J ends lost 5 bases and 10 bases, in that order; junction bases with no gene match: 7. CDR3 region: CASSIGTSEVELFF. The CDR3 region has the DNA TGTGCCAGCAGCATAGGGACTAGCGAAGTGGAGCTGTTTTTT.

This clone has only one observation. The chain employs TRBV14 and TRBJ2-4; 9 bases are a match to TRBD1. The junction had 9 bases not matched to a gene; V was cut back by 1 base and J by 8 bases. Germline V lookup: CDR1 SGHDN, CDR2 FVKESK. The CDR3 consists of 16 residues. The chain's CDR3 is CASSQGRDRVGDIQYF. In DNA, the CDR3 is TGTGCCAGCAGCCAAGGTCGGGACAGGGTAGGAGACATTCAGTACTTC.

The gene calls are TRBV30 and TRBJ2-1; TRBD2 matches 7 bases. The CDR3 has 13 amino acids. V lost 0 bases and J lost 7; bases outside the gene matches: 3. CDR1 and CDR2 (germline): GTSNPN, SVGIG (reference sequence). The CDR3 bases are TGTGCCTGGAGTGTACTCGGGGGGAATGAGCAGTTCTTC. This gives the protein CAWSVLGGNEQFF. Full variable domain (missing parts from reference TRBV30 and TRBJ2-1): SQTIHQWPATLVQPVGSPLSLECTVEGTSNPNLYWYRQAAGRGLQLLFYSVGIGQISSEVPQNLSASRPQDRQFILSSKKLLLSDSGFYLCAWSVLGGNEQFFGPGTRLTVL.

This chain joins TRBV5-4 and TRBJ2-1, with TRBD2 matching over 11 bases. Losses at the gene ends were 7 bases for V and 5 bases for J; bases not matched to a gene: 8. Germline V gene sequence: CDR1 SGHNT, CDR2 YYREEE (reference sequence). The CDR3 is 15 amino acids. The CDR3 DNA reads TGTGCCAGCTATCTTGGGACTAGCGGCCACAATGAGCAGTTCTTC. It translates to CASYLGTSGHNEQFF.

The genes are TRBV5-1 and TRBJ2-3, with D perhaps TRBD2 (6 bases). CDR3 length equals 16 residues. V lost 0 bases and J lost 2, with 13 bases in between. Germline V gives CDR1 SGHRS, CDR2 YFSETQ. CDR3 protein: CASSLDFAGPTDTQYF. The DNA of the CDR3 is TGCGCCAGCAGCTTGGATTTTGCGGGGCCCACAGATACGCAGTATTTT.

The V call is TRBV7-3, the J call TRBJ2-2; 8 bases agree with TRBD1. The CDR3 contains 19 residues. Germline CDR1 is SGHTA and CDR2 is FQGTGA. J gave up 0 bases and V 0 bases, and 9 bases lay outside the gene matches. The chain's CDR3 is CASSLTRGRGLANTGELFF. The CDR3 DNA is TGTGCCAGCAGCTTAACCCGGGGCAGGGGGCTGGCGAACACCGGGGAGCTGTTTTTT.

The V gene is TRBV29-1, the J gene TRBJ2-7; D possibly corresponds to TRBD1 (6 bases). CDR3 length: 14 residues. V was clipped by 6 bases and J by 2 bases, with 17 bases between them. CDR1 and CDR2 from the germline V gene are SQVTM and ANQGSEA. The CDR3 nucleotides are TGCAGCGTGAGCCGGGACACCAACACCTACGAGCAGTACTTC. Translation gives CSVSRDTNTYEQYF.

This chain links TRBV27 with TRBJ2-7; D unresolved. There are 12 residues in the CDR3. Germline loops: CDR1 MNHEY, CDR2 SMNVEV (reference sequence). V was cut by 6 bases and J by 6 bases, with 12 bases left in between. The chain's CDR3 is CASRALSSEQYF. CDR3 sequence (DNA): TGTGCCAGCAGAGCGCTCTCTAGCGAGCAGTACTTC.

V is TRBV29-1 and J is TRBJ1-4, with TRBD1 identical over 7 bases. Germline V lookup: CDR1 SQVTM, CDR2 ANQGSEA. Trimming at V came to 6 bases and at J to 1 base, leaving 2 bases not matched to a gene. The CDR3 runs to 13 residues. The CDR3, as DNA: TGCAGCGTCGGGGACAGAACTAATGAAAAACTGTTTTTT. Its translation: CSVGDRTNEKLFF.

The chain uses TRBV5-6 and TRBJ1-6, with D tentatively TRBD1 (5 bases). V lost 4 bases to trimming and J lost 3 bases, with 14 bases between them. CDR1 and CDR2 from the germline V gene are SGHDT and YYEEEE. The CDR3 is 16 residues long. As DNA, the CDR3 is TGTGCCAGCAGCCCCTCGGGGGGACGCTATAATTCACCCCTCCACTTT. It yields the protein CASSPSGGRYNSPLHF.

The rearrangement links TRBV9 to TRBJ2-6, with 9 nucleotides matching TRBD2. Unmatched junction bases numbered 10, after V lost 4 bases and J lost 2 bases. Per the germline V gene, CDR1 is SGDLS and CDR2 is YYNGEE. This CDR3 region has 18 residues. CDR3 residues: CASSPGARGGPGANVLTF. The CDR3 coding sequence is TGTGCCAGCAGCCCCGGGGCGCGGGGGGGCCCTGGGGCCAACGTCCTGACTTTC.

In nucleotides, the CDR3 is TGTGCCAGCAGCTTAGGGGCAGGGCGTGAGGAGACCCAGTACTTC. Protein product: CASSLGAGREETQYF. The chain links TRBV11-2 to TRBJ2-5; a possible D gene is TRBD1 (5 bases). Trimming took off 1 base at V and 5 bases at J, with 14 bases between the two ends. The CDR3 spans 15 residues. The germline V gene has CDR1 SGHAT and CDR2 FQNNGV.

This chain joins TRBV9 and TRBJ2-3; the D gene is possibly TRBD1 (5 bases). The CDR3 consists of 15 residues. The V and J ends lost 0 bases and 5 bases respectively, with 13 bases between them. The germline V gene encodes CDR1 SGDLS and CDR2 YYNGEE. CDR3 residues: CASSVGQGFKDTQYF. CDR3 DNA: TGTGCCAGCAGCGTAGGTCAGGGTTTTAAAGATACGCAGTATTTT. Complete variable domain (other parts from reference TRBV9 and TRBJ2-3): DSGVTQTPKHLITATGQRVTLRCSPRSGDLSVYWYQQSLDQGLQFLIQYYNGEERAKGNILERFSAQQFPDLHSELNLSSLELGDSALYFCASSVGQGFKDTQYFGPGTRLTVL.

This rearrangement joins TRBV9 to TRBJ2-6, with 8 bases lining up with TRBD2. The CDR3 length is 18 residues. CDR1 and CDR2 (germline): SGDLS, YYNGEE. V gave up 1 base and J gave up 0 bases; unmatched junction bases: 6. CDR3 in amino acids: CASSVRLAGFSGANVLTF. CDR3 nucleotide sequence: TGTGCCAGCAGCGTAAGGCTAGCGGGCTTCTCTGGGGCCAACGTCCTGACTTTC.

V and J are TRBV29-1 and TRBJ2-5, with 10 bases lining up with TRBD1. The V and J ends lost 6 bases and 5 bases, in that order; junction bases with no gene match: 6. The V gene's germline CDR1 is SQVTM and CDR2 ANQGSEA. CDR3 length equals 13 residues. The CDR3 nucleotides are TGCAGCGTCACCGGGACAGGGGCGGAGACCCAGTACTTC. As protein: CSVTGTGAETQYF.

The rearrangement joins TRBV7-9 to TRBJ2-3, with TRBD2 as a possible D gene (6 bases). The CDR3 is made up of 17 amino acids. Per germline, CDR1 SEHNR and CDR2 FQNEAQ (reference sequence). V dropped 2 bases and J dropped 2 bases, with 17 bases sitting between them. CDR3 sequence reads: CASSLSPLALHTDTQYF. The DNA for the CDR3 is TGTGCCAGCAGCTTATCCCCCCTAGCGCTCCACACAGATACGCAGTATTTT. Full variable domain (missing parts from reference TRBV7-9 and TRBJ2-3): DTGVSQNPRHKITKRGQNVTFRCDPISEHNRLYWYRQTLGQGPEFLTYFQNEAQLEKSRLLSDRFSAERPKGSFSTLEIQRTEQGDSAMYLCASSLSPLALHTDTQYFGPGTRLTVL.

The table lists this clone with a few counts. CDR3 in DNA: TGTGCCAGCATGGCTAGCGGATTCACAGATACGCAGTATTTT. Its translation is CASMASGFTDTQYF. V is TRBV2 and J is TRBJ2-3; 7 nucleotides line up with TRBD2. V gave up 7 bases and J gave up 2 bases; unmatched junction bases: 6. CDR1 is SNHLY, CDR2 FYNNEI, per germline. This CDR3 has 14 residues.

V and J are TRBV5-6 and TRBJ1-4; weak D call: TRBD1 (6 bases). Trimming took off 4 bases at V and 0 bases at J, with 13 bases between the two ends. This CDR3 comprises 16 residues. Germline lookup yields CDR1 SGHDT and CDR2 YYEEEE. The CDR3 DNA follows: TGTGCCAGCAGCAGGGACAAGGGGCCAACTAATGAAAAACTGTTTTTT. It yields the protein CASSRDKGPTNEKLFF.

This chain joins TRBV2 and TRBJ1-1; D ambiguous. Trimming removed 6 bases at V and 2 bases at J, with 16 bases between. The length of the CDR3 is 15 residues. Germline CDR1 and CDR2: SNHLY and FYNNEI. This CDR3 reads CASRNAFSPNTEAFF. CDR3 nucleotides: TGTGCCAGCAGAAACGCCTTCAGTCCCAACACTGAAGCTTTCTTT.